The clone carrying this TCR beta chain showed up many times. Its specificity is not known. One end of the junction does not line up with germline, which may come from a read error. TCRdb itself ran the RT-PCR reads through MiXCR, one entry per CDR3 protein. This table holds about 520,000 distinct CDR3 sequences, 7.2% found once. The record originates from a study of response to subunit inactivated influenza vaccine. Study results and caveats: Few additional T cells are recruited per seasonal influenza vaccination, authors suggested.

This receptor was identified in a man aged 45 to 75 who received an inactivated influenza vaccine. Sequences were derived from PBMCs from blood, sampled approximately 25 months after vaccination.

The CDR3 protein is CASSLGTGYEQYF. The DNA for the CDR3 is TGCGCCAGCAGCCTTGGGACTGGTTATGAGCAGTACTTC. V usage is TRBV12-3 or TRBV12-4 and J usage is TRBJ2-7; D is perhaps TRBD2 (6 bases). The CDR3 has 13 amino acids.